Listed below are T cell receptor beta chains from one sample, sequenced in a study of cytotoxic CD8 clonotypes in ibrutinib-treated CLL. Produced via immunoSEQ multiplex PCR; TCRdb's table is partial and in-frame only. The data show about 140,000 clones, around 81% seen once. The starting material was PBMCs, obtained after 36 months of ibrutinib treatment. The receptors shown here come from a human donor with chronic lymphocytic leukemia. Each CDR3 is given with its conserved first and last residue. A D gene is named only where the DNA matches it firmly. Clone sizes are given selectively: once, few, many, or a class where the clone is expanded.

d_call clone_size j_call v_call cdr3_aa cdr3_nt
TRBD2 NA TRBJ2-1 TRBV19 CASTRGLAGGNEQFF TGTGCCAGTACCCGAGGACTAGCGGGGGGCAATGAGCAGTTCTTC
TRBD2 once TRBJ2-3 TRBV18 CASSPPSSGRRTDTQYF TGTGCCAGCTCACCACCGTCTAGCGGGAGGAGGACAGATACGCAGTATTTT
TRBD2 once TRBJ2-1 TRBV5-1 CASSLPGLAGVGEQFF TGCGCCAGCAGCTTACCGGGACTAGCGGGAGTGGGTGAGCAGTTCTTC
NA NA TRBJ2-7 TRBV7-9 CASSYRTDSYEQYF TGTGCCAGCAGTTATCGGACAGATTCCTACGAGCAGTACTTC
TRBD2 NA TRBJ2-5 TRBV23-1 CASSQPYRLAGPQETQYF TGCGCCAGCAGTCAACCCTACCGTTTAGCGGGGCCTCAAGAGACCCAGTACTTC
NA NA TRBJ1-1 TRBV4-1 CASSFMNTEAFF TGCGCCAGCAGCTTCATGAACACTGAAGCTTTCTTT
TRBD2 NA TRBJ2-1 TRBV19 CASLSGGRDSYNEQFF TGTGCCAGCCTGTCGGGGGGGCGGGACTCCTACAATGAGCAGTTCTTC
TRBD2 NA TRBJ2-7 TRBV30 CAWSPGLAGVGQYF TGTGCCTGGAGCCCGGGACTAGCGGGAGTTGGGCAGTACTTC
TRBD1 NA TRBJ1-1 TRBV18 CASSANQGARHTEAFF TGTGCCAGCTCAGCGAACCAGGGGGCGAGGCACACTGAAGCTTTCTTT
TRBD2 NA TRBJ2-2 TRBV6-5 CARRRLAGRGGELFF TGTGCCAGGAGGAGACTAGCTGGCCGGGGCGGGGAGCTGTTTTTT
NA NA TRBJ1-5 TRBV27 CASGYRAQPQHF TGTGCCAGCGGATATAGGGCTCAGCCCCAGCATTTT
NA NA TRBJ2-1 TRBV30 CAWSPGLGGFYNEQFF TGTGCCTGGAGTCCGGGTTTGGGAGGATTCTACAATGAGCAGTTCTTC
NA NA TRBJ1-1 TRBV5-1 CASSLRGNTEAFF TGCGCCAGCAGCTTGAGGGGAAACACTGAAGCTTTCTTT
NA NA TRBJ2-7 TRBV12-1 CASSCHTPPGKRHSYEQYF TGTGCCAGCAGCTGCCACACTCCGCCGGGGAAGCGCCACTCCTACGAGCAGTACTTC
NA NA TRBJ2-6 TRBV10-3 CAISQGTRKANVLTF TGTGCCATATCACAGGGGACTCGGAAGGCCAACGTCCTGACTTTC
NA NA TRBJ1-3 TRBV10-3 CAISVGTGNTIYF TGTGCCATCAGTGTCGGCACTGGAAACACCATATATTTT
TRBD1 NA TRBJ1-1 TRBV19 CATTRVGQGRTEAFF TGTGCCACTACCCGCGTGGGACAGGGGCGGACTGAAGCTTTCTTT
NA NA TRBJ2-2 TRBV21-1 CASSTPAECTGELFF TGTGCCAGCAGCACTCCCGCAGAATGTACGGGGGAGCTGTTTTTT
NA NA TRBJ2-3 TRBV7-7 CASSLGPTDTQYF TGTGCCAGCAGCTTAGGGCCGACAGATACGCAGTATTTT
TRBD2 NA TRBJ2-7 TRBV18 CASAAAGGPREQYF TGTGCCAGCGCGGCAGCGGGGGGGCCGAGGGAGCAGTACTTC
NA NA TRBJ2-1 TRBV11-3 CASSSTGLGVNEQFF TGTGCCAGCAGCTCGACCGGGCTAGGCGTTAATGAGCAGTTCTTC
NA NA TRBJ1-1 TRBV5-4 CASSFMGVTTEAFF TGTGCCAGCAGCTTTATGGGGGTGACCACTGAAGCTTTCTTT
NA NA TRBJ2-7 TRBV2 CASILGSYEQYF TGTGCCAGCATCTTAGGCTCCTACGAGCAGTACTTC